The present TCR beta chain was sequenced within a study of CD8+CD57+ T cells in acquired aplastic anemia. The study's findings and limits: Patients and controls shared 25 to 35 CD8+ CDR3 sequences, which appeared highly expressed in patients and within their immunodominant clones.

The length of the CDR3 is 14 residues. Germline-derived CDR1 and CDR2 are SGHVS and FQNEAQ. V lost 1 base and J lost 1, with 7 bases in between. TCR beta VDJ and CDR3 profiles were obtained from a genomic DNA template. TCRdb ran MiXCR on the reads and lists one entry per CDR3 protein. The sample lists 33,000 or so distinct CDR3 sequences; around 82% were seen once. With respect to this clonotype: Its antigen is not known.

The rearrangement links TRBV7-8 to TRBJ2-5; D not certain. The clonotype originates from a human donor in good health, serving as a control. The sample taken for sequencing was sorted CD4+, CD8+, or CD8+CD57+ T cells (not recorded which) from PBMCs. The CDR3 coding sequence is TGTGCCAGCAGCTTAGGGCTAATCCAAGAGACCCAGTACTTC. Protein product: CASSLGLIQETQYF.